This passage covers 20 T cell receptor beta chains from one sample sequenced in a study of blood T cell repertoires in COVID-19. Sequenced by immunoSEQ multiplex PCR; TCRdb stores in-frame clones only, minus some. The data hold roughly 200,000 clones, with around 76% observed a single time. The specimen sequenced was peripheral blood. Receptors were obtained from a woman aged 60 to 75 with COVID-19, enrolled during active disease.

The chain uses TRBV6-1 and TRBJ1-6, with 11 nucleotides matching TRBD1. The germline CDR1 and CDR2 sequences are MNHNS and SASEGT. With V trimmed by 3 bases and J by 5 bases, 9 bases remained unmatched. The CDR3 length is 18 residues. The CDR3: CASSEQGQGAVNNSPLHF. For the CDR3, the DNA is TGTGCCAGCAGTGAGCAAGGACAGGGGGCTGTTAATAATTCACCCCTCCACTTT.

This clone came up once. This chain joins TRBV5-1 and TRBJ1-4; no clear D. The CDR3 is 15 amino acids. The germline V gene has CDR1 SGHRS and CDR2 YFSETQ. Trimming removed 0 bases at V and 2 bases at J, with 8 bases between. DNA for the CDR3: TGCGCCAGCAGCTTGGGAGGGATGACTAATGAAAAACTGTTTTTT. Translation: CASSLGGMTNEKLFF.

V and J are TRBV6-5 and TRBJ1-5; 8 bases agree with TRBD1. J was trimmed by 4 bases and V by 7 bases; bases with no gene match: 6. The CDR3 is 14 amino acids. Germline CDR1 and CDR2: MNHEY and SVGAGI. In nucleotides, the CDR3 is TGTGCCAGCAAGGGGACAGGCTCTAATCAGCCCCAGCATTTT. Translation: CASKGTGSNQPQHF.

The chain employs TRBV3-1 (or the pseudogene TRBV3-2) and TRBJ2-7, with D perhaps TRBD2 (7 bases). This CDR3 comprises 17 residues. Germline CDR1 and CDR2: LGHDT and YNNKEL (reference sequence). V lost 4 bases, J lost 2 bases, and 21 bases lay in between. The DNA of the CDR3 is TGTGCCAGCAGCCGTCCGGGGGCGGGGGTAAGAGCCTACGAGCAGTACTTC. Protein: CASSRPGAGVRAYEQYF.

The chain links TRBV24-1 to TRBJ2-2; TRBD2 matches at 8 bases. CDR3 length equals 16 residues. The trim removed 9 bases at V and 4 bases at J, leaving 12 bases unmatched. Germline assignment: CDR1 KGHDR and CDR2 SFDVKD. CDR3 sequence (DNA): TGTGCCACCTCCCCTAGCCCCGGGAGGGTCACCGGGGAGCTGTTTTTT. Residues: CATSPSPGRVTGELFF.

The chain uses TRBV9 and TRBJ2-7; 9 bases match TRBD2. The CDR3 contains 15 residues. From germline, CDR1 is SGDLS and CDR2 YYNGEE. Trimming took 3 bases from V and 3 from J; bases not matched to a gene: 7. CDR3 amino acids: CASSGPASGIYEQYF. In DNA form, the CDR3 reads TGTGCCAGCAGCGGCCCGGCTAGCGGGATCTACGAGCAGTACTTC.

The V gene is TRBV19, the J gene TRBJ2-1, with 11 bases aligning to TRBD2. The CDR3 sequence is 19 residues long. Unmatched junction bases numbered 12, after V lost 5 bases and J lost 0 bases. Germline V lookup: CDR1 LNHDA, CDR2 SQIVND (reference sequence). Here the CDR3 reads CASSPGLADARSSYNEQFF. CDR3 DNA sequence: TGTGCCAGTAGTCCGGGACTAGCGGACGCCAGAAGCTCCTACAATGAGCAGTTCTTC.

This chain joins TRBV14 and TRBJ2-1; 11 nucleotides agree with TRBD1. The CDR3 is made up of 15 amino acids. Unmatched junction bases numbered 6, after V lost 3 bases and J lost 8 bases. Germline lookup yields CDR1 SGHDN and CDR2 FVKESK. CDR3 in amino acids: CASSHGTGGRDEQFF. CDR3 bases: TGTGCCAGCAGCCACGGGACAGGGGGTCGGGATGAGCAGTTCTTC.

V gene TRBV3-1 (or the pseudogene TRBV3-2) combines with J gene TRBJ2-1; 12 bases agree with TRBD2. Germline V lookup: CDR1 LGHDT, CDR2 YNNKEL (reference sequence). This CDR3 contains 15 residues. V lost 0 bases and J lost 10; bases outside the gene matches: 4. CDR3 DNA sequence: TGTGCCAGCAGCCAAGATACTAGCGGGGGGCGAGAGCAGTTCTTC. It translates to CASSQDTSGGREQFF.

The rearrangement uses TRBV2 and TRBJ2-2; TRBD2 is a possible D gene (6 bases). Germline values: CDR1 SNHLY, CDR2 FYNNEI. V lost 8 bases to trimming and J lost 2 bases, with 18 bases between them. The CDR3 loop spans 16 amino acids. The CDR3 reads CASVAAAGGNTGELFF. CDR3 DNA sequence: TGTGCCAGCGTGGCAGCGGCCGGGGGTAACACCGGGGAGCTGTTTTTT.

The chain joins TRBV28 to TRBJ2-3, with D unresolved. CDR1 and CDR2 (germline): MDHEN, SYDVKM. The CDR3 extends over 10 amino acids. The V end was cut by 8 bases, the J end by 14 bases, with 14 bases between. CDR3 bases: TGTGCCAGCGGCTTCGAGGTGGGGTATTTT. Its protein is CASGFEVGYF. Full variable domain (outside the CDR3, taken from reference TRBV28 and TRBJ2-3): DVKVTQSSRYLVKRTGEKVFLECVQDMDHENMFWYRQDPGLGLRLIYFSYDVKMKEKGDIPEGYSVSREKKERFSLILESASTNQTSMYLCASGFEVGYFGPGTRLTVL.

Only a few counts were recorded for this clone. The chain recombines TRBV2 with TRBJ2-2; D possibly corresponds to TRBD2 (5 bases). V shed 4 bases and J shed 6 bases, with 15 bases lying between them. Germline V lookup: CDR1 SNHLY, CDR2 FYNNEI. This CDR3 has 15 residues. CDR3: CASSASLAEPGELFF. As DNA, the CDR3 is TGTGCCAGCAGTGCAAGCCTAGCCGAACCCGGGGAGCTGTTTTTT.

V usage is TRBV5-4 and J usage is TRBJ1-2, with D perhaps matching TRBD1 (6 bases). V shed 5 bases and J shed 8 bases, with 25 bases lying between them. The germline gives CDR1 SGHNT, CDR2 YYREEE (reference sequence). The CDR3 is 16 amino acids. DNA for the CDR3: TGTGCCAGCAGTAACTTGGGGGCAGGATTTGGTTTAGGCTACACCTTC. This sequence encodes CASSNLGAGFGLGYTF.

The chain is built from TRBV7-3 and TRBJ2-3; 8 nucleotides align to TRBD2. Losses at the gene ends were 2 bases for V and 6 bases for J; bases not matched to a gene: 7. The germline CDR1 and CDR2 sequences are SGHTA and FQGTGA. The CDR3 totals 15 residues. CDR3 region: CASSLLAGGIDTQYF. The CDR3 DNA reads as TGTGCCAGCAGCTTACTTGCGGGAGGAATTGATACGCAGTATTTT.

The sample holds many counts of this clone. The chain couples TRBV7-9 to TRBJ1-1; tentative D call: TRBD1 (5 bases). CDR1 is SEHNR, CDR2 FQNEAQ, per germline (reference sequence). Trimming shortened V by 0 bases and J by 1 base, and 12 bases separated the two germline ends. This CDR3 is 16 amino acids long. This chain's CDR3 is CASSLAGLGPNTEAFF. CDR3 coding DNA: TGTGCCAGCAGCTTAGCTGGTTTGGGGCCGAACACTGAAGCTTTCTTT.

This chain uses TRBV28 with TRBJ1-3; D possibly corresponds to TRBD1 (6 bases). The germline CDR1 and CDR2 sequences are MDHEN and SYDVKM. With 3 bases removed from V and 0 bases from J, the gap between germline ends came to 9 bases. The CDR3 totals 15 residues. CDR3 protein: CASSFGQSSGNTIYF. CDR3 DNA: TGTGCCAGCAGTTTCGGACAGAGCTCTGGAAACACCATATATTTT.

This clone showed up just a few times. The chain links TRBV7-2 to TRBJ1-5; no firm D call. The CDR3 runs to 13 residues. The germline V gene encodes CDR1 SGHTA and CDR2 FQGNSA. The V end was cut by 0 bases, the J end by 9 bases, with 9 bases between. This CDR3 reads CASSLAPGLPQHF. The CDR3 coding sequence is TGTGCCAGCAGCTTAGCCCCGGGGTTGCCCCAGCATTTT.

The chain employs TRBV5-3 and TRBJ2-1; 8 bases map to TRBD1. TRBV5-3 is identified as an open reading frame with a role that is uncertain. The CDR3 consists of 16 residues. J lost 0 bases, V lost 4 bases, and 6 bases had no gene match. The DNA of the CDR3 is TGTGCCAGAAGCCTCCAGGGGGCGAGCTCCTACAATGAGCAGTTCTTC. Translated: CARSLQGASSYNEQFF.

The chain recombines TRBV5-6 with TRBJ1-2, with D possibly matching TRBD1 (6 bases). Germline CDR1 reads SGHDT; CDR2 reads YYEEEE. CDR3 length equals 14 residues. The V end lost 5 bases, the J end lost 8 bases, and 19 bases lay between the germline ends. In DNA, the CDR3 is TGTGCCAGCAGACCCATACAGGGAAGGGACGGCTACACCTTC. Its protein product is CASRPIQGRDGYTF.

V usage is TRBV29-1 and J usage is TRBJ2-1; 9 nucleotides align to TRBD1. Trimming removed 6 bases from V and 7 bases from J; junction bases left unmatched: 10. Germline V lookup: CDR1 SQVTM, CDR2 ANQGSEA. CDR3 size: 14 residues. The CDR3 DNA sequence: TGCAGCGTAGAACAGGGGGCGCGGTCGAATGAGCAGTTCTTC. As protein: CSVEQGARSNEQFF.